This TCR beta chain was recovered during a study of Graves' ophthalmopathy and Graves' hyperthyroidism. The study amplified TCR beta CDR3 regions using RNA transcripts. RT-PCR was first run with HTBI primers, then multiplex PCR in a second round. TCRdb analysed the multiplex PCR reads with MiXCR anew, one entry per CDR3 protein. The table has roughly 300,000 distinct CDR3 sequences, about a sixth seen once. The V and J ends lost 4 bases and 2 bases respectively, with 15 bases between them. The CDR3 is 15 amino acids. Germline values: CDR1 LNHNV, CDR2 YYDKDF (reference sequence). Lactation, pregnancy, uncontrolled infections and other autoimmune diseases were all grounds for excluding patients. Ten or more counts support this clonotype.

This rearrangement joins TRBV15 to TRBJ2-7; the D is unclear. The sample was peripheral blood. The TCR was taken from an adult man with Graves' ophthalmopathy. This CDR3 is CATSNLLTTAYEQYF. In nucleotides, the CDR3 is TGTGCCACCAGCAATTTGCTCACTACCGCCTACGAGCAGTACTTC.